This section outlines one T cell receptor (beta chain) sequence together with its context. In the original processing: By means of reference gene primer amplification, nucleated cell counts were estimated. Data came from immunoSEQ multiplex PCR; TCRdb stores just in-frame clones and leaves some out. V and J calls and clone size are those listed in that table; D and trimming were worked out from the DNA. The profile shows approximately 34,000 clones, approximately 89% of them singletons. This entry comes from a study of blood T cell repertoires in COVID-19. Study as a whole: Donors in the United States, Italy and Spain gave samples during acute or convalescent COVID-19. PBMCs, B-cell-depleted T cells, or T cells were the source of the cDNA or gDNA that made up the material.

The length of the CDR3 is 17 residues. The clonotype comes from a human donor in a cohort sampled during active COVID-19. The material sequenced was peripheral blood. The chain employs TRBV21-1 and TRBJ1-5; TRBD1, as called in the table, went unchecked against the DNA. TRBV21-1 represents a pseudogene. The CDR3 is CASSKGDMGGSNQPQHF. DNA for the CDR3: TGTGCCAGCAGCAAAGGGGACATGGGCGGGAGCAATCAGCCCCAGCATTTT.